This T cell receptor (beta chain) was recovered during a study of blood T cell repertoires in COVID-19. About the research overall: Sites in the United States, Italy and Spain provided acute and convalescent COVID-19 samples. PBMCs, B-cell-depleted T cells, or T cells provided the cDNA or gDNA that made up the material.

Recovered status in Cohort 3 required two negative PCRs, clearance, or symptom resolution. This table comes from immunoSEQ multiplex PCR, and its TCRdb copy is limited to in-frame clones, with some not included. The repertoire has about 150,000 clones, 70% to 90% of them found once; the top ten carry 4.3%. V dropped 4 bases and J dropped 8; count of bases not matched to a gene: 6. CDR1 LGHDT and CDR2 YNNKEL come from the germline V gene (reference sequence). This CDR3 spans 13 amino acids. The sample was PBMCs or T cells enriched from blood (not recorded which). The V call is TRBV3-1 (or the pseudogene TRBV3-2), the J call TRBJ1-1; 8 bases agree with TRBD1. This receptor was obtained from a middle-aged man who had recovered from COVID-19. The CDR3 region has the DNA TGTGCCAGCAGCCGCCGGACAGGGAGAGAAGCTTTCTTT. Its translation: CASSRRTGREAFF.